This T cell receptor beta chain was identified during a study of Graves' ophthalmopathy and Graves' hyperthyroidism. The TCR beta CDR3 regions underwent amplification from RNA transcripts. The workflow started with a first-round RT-PCR run with HTBI primers and then moved on to a second-round multiplex PCR. TCRdb independently ran MiXCR on the multiplex PCR reads; one entry per CDR3 protein. The repertoire holds about 740,000 distinct CDR3 sequences, with around 40% as singletons. Germline assignment: CDR1 SGDLS and CDR2 YYNGEE. This CDR3 contains 16 residues. V gave up 2 bases and J gave up 4 bases, with 18 bases separating them. This clonotype was counted at least ten times.

This TCR came from an adult man with Graves' ophthalmopathy. The rearrangement links TRBV9 to TRBJ2-5; a weak D match, TRBD2 (6 bases). The sequenced material came from peripheral blood. The CDR3 reads CASSVSIADMSETQYF. The CDR3, as DNA: TGTGCCAGCAGCGTCTCAATAGCGGATATGTCAGAGACCCAGTACTTC.